The 13 T cell receptor beta chains below come from one sample, sequenced in a study of early T cells in non-severe SARS-CoV-2 infection. TCRdb redid the calling of the 5' RACE reads with MiXCR, one entry per CDR3 protein. The data show 25,000 to 30,000 distinct CDR3 sequences, 4% to 5.5% seen once. Input material: whole blood. These receptors originate from an adult who was a healthcare worker with PCR-confirmed SARS-CoV-2 infection or an uninfected control (not recorded which).

The V and J genes are TRBV20-1 and TRBJ2-1; TRBD1 is a possible D gene (6 bases). CDR1 DFQATT and CDR2 SNEGSKA come from the germline V gene (reference sequence). V was pared by 0 bases and J by 9 bases, with 15 bases between. This CDR3 region has 14 residues. CDR3 bases: TGCAGTGCTAGAGATCTACCAGGGGCCAGTGAGCAGTTCTTC. It encodes CSARDLPGASEQFF.

This clonotype was counted ten times or more. This chain connects TRBV25-1 to TRBJ2-2; 9 positions agree with TRBD1. The V segment lost 3 bases and the J segment 7 bases; nucleotides outside the gene matches: 6. Germline CDR1 is MGHDK and CDR2 is SYGVNS. This CDR3 comprises 15 residues. CDR3 region: CASSDHRGLGGELFF. The CDR3 bases are TGTGCCAGCAGTGATCACAGGGGGCTGGGCGGGGAGCTGTTTTTT.

This clonotype occurred many times. This rearrangement joins TRBV11-3 to TRBJ2-7; 7 bases align to TRBD1. J was trimmed by 2 bases and V by 5 bases; bases with no gene match: 12. Germline CDR1 reads SGHNT; CDR2 reads YENEEA. The CDR3 has 16 residues. CDR3 in amino acids: CASSDDSTGATYEQYF. The CDR3 nucleotides read TGTGCCAGCAGCGATGACTCCACAGGGGCCACCTACGAGCAGTACTTC.

The table lists this clonotype with a count of one. The chain is built from TRBV5-1 and TRBJ2-2; possible D gene TRBD2, 6 bases. This CDR3 has 14 amino acids. The germline gives CDR1 SGHRS, CDR2 YFSETQ. V was shortened by 4 bases and J by 5 bases, with 12 bases between the two germline ends. The CDR3 protein is CASSPPSGTGELFF. The CDR3 DNA is TGCGCCAGCAGCCCACCGAGCGGGACCGGGGAGCTGTTTTTT.

The table lists this clonotype with many counts. The V and J genes are TRBV11-3 and TRBJ2-7, with a weak D call TRBD1 (6 bases). V shed 5 bases and J shed 3 bases, with 23 bases lying between them. CDR1 SGHNT and CDR2 YENEEA come from the germline V gene. The CDR3 totals 17 residues. In DNA, the CDR3 is TGTGCCAGCAGCCTCCGTGACAGGCCGCTCTCCGTCTACGAGCAGTACTTC. Its translation: CASSLRDRPLSVYEQYF.

The chain links TRBV28 to TRBJ2-7; TRBD1 aligns across 7 bases. J was trimmed by 2 bases and V by 8 bases; bases with no gene match: 15. There are 16 residues in the CDR3. CDR1 and CDR2 (germline): MDHEN, SYDVKM. CDR3 DNA: TGTGCCAGCCTAGGTTTGTCCGGGACAGAAACCTACGAGCAGTACTTC. Translating gives CASLGLSGTETYEQYF.

This clonotype was found a few times. V gene TRBV6-1 combines with J gene TRBJ2-7; D gene uncertain. The CDR3 sequence is 11 residues long. V lost 6 bases and J 4 bases, leaving 7 bases between the germline ends. CDR1 and CDR2 from the germline V gene are MNHNS and SASEGT. CDR3 nucleotides: TGTGCCAGCAGACACACGTACGAGCAGTACTTC. Its protein product is CASRHTYEQYF.

Ten or more counts support this clonotype. V is TRBV7-9 and J is TRBJ1-1, with D possibly matching TRBD1 (5 bases). Germline V gives CDR1 SEHNR, CDR2 FQNEAQ (reference sequence). The CDR3 runs to 15 residues. Trimming cost V 1 base and J 2 bases, with 11 bases left between them. CDR3 amino acids: CASSLGQGLNTEAFF. DNA for the CDR3: TGTGCCAGCAGCTTAGGTCAGGGATTAAACACTGAAGCTTTCTTT.

By share, this clonotype counts as medium-sized (0.01 to 0.1%). The chain employs TRBV5-4 and TRBJ1-1; a weak D match, TRBD1 (5 bases). Germline CDR1 is SGHNT and CDR2 is YYREEE (reference sequence). The CDR3 is made up of 13 amino acids. With 2 bases removed from V and 1 base from J, the gap between germline ends came to 6 bases. The CDR3 protein is CASSLTGNTEAFF. The CDR3 region has the DNA TGTGCCAGCAGCTTAACAGGGAACACTGAAGCTTTCTTT.

This rearrangement joins TRBV6-5 to TRBJ2-3; D not resolved. The CDR3 length is 15 residues. Germline CDR1 MNHEY, CDR2 SVGAGI. The V end lost 0 bases, the J end lost 1 base, and 8 bases lay between the germline ends. In nucleotides, the CDR3 is TGTGCCAGCAGTTACTCGAGTCAGCGCACAGATACGCAGTATTTT. Its protein product is CASSYSSQRTDTQYF.

This clonotype was detected only a few times. V usage is TRBV11-2 and J usage is TRBJ2-1; 14 bases align to TRBD2. The CDR3 covers 21 residues. The germline gives CDR1 SGHAT, CDR2 FQNNGV. The V and J ends lost 1 base and 10 bases, in that order; junction bases with no gene match: 21. This chain's CDR3 is CASSLVRTSGRPPGTIYEQFF. The CDR3 DNA is TGTGCCAGCAGCTTAGTACGGACTAGCGGGAGGCCGCCCGGAACAATTTACGAGCAGTTCTTC.

This clonotype was detected ten times or more. The chain uses TRBV11-3 and TRBJ2-1, with a tentative D call TRBD1 (5 bases). This CDR3 comprises 15 residues. The V gene lost 4 bases and the J gene lost 2 bases, with 12 bases spanning the gap. Germline V lookup: CDR1 SGHNT, CDR2 YENEEA. CDR3 in DNA: TGTGCCAGCAGCTCTGCGAGACAGACCTACAATGAGCAGTTCTTC. The encoded protein is CASSSARQTYNEQFF.

The V gene is TRBV18, the J gene TRBJ2-5; D ambiguous. Germline assignment: CDR1 KGHSH and CDR2 LQKENI. This CDR3 region has 14 residues. The V and J ends lost 3 bases and 2 bases respectively, with 10 bases between them. The CDR3 loop is CASSPLDGQETQYF. The CDR3 region has the DNA TGTGCCAGCTCACCTCTGGACGGACAAGAGACCCAGTACTTC.